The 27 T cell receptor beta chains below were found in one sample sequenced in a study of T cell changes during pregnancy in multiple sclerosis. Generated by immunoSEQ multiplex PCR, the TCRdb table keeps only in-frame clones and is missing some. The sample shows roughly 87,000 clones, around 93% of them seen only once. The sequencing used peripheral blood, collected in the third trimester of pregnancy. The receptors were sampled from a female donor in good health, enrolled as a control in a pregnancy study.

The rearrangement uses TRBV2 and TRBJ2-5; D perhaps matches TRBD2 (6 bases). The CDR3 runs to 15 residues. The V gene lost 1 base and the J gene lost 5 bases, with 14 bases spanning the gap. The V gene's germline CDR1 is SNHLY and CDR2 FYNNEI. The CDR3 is CASSEEVEGRETQYF. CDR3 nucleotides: TGTGCCAGCAGTGAAGAGGTAGAGGGGAGGGAGACCCAGTACTTC. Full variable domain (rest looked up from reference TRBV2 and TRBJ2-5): EPEVTQTPSHQVTQMGQEVILRCVPISNHLYFYWYRQILGQKVEFLVSFYNNEISEKSEIFDDQFSVERPDGSNFTLKIRSTKLEDSAMYFCASSEEVEGRETQYFGPGTRLLVL.

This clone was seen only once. CDR3 loop: CASSEAATGFTGELFF. CDR3 bases: TGTGCCAGCAGTGAAGCGGCGACAGGGTTTACCGGGGAGCTGTTTTTT. The chain links TRBV2 to TRBJ2-2; 7 nucleotides align to TRBD1. The CDR3 has 16 amino acids. Trimming cost V 0 bases and J 5 bases; bases outside gene matches: 6. The germline V gene encodes CDR1 SNHLY and CDR2 FYNNEI.

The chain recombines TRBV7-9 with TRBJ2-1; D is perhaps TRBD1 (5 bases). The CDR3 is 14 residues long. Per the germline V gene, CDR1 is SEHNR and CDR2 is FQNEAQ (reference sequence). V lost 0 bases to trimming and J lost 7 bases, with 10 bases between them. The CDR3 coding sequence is TGTGCCAGCAGCTTAGCGGGCAGGGTGAATGAGCAGTTCTTC. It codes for CASSLAGRVNEQFF.

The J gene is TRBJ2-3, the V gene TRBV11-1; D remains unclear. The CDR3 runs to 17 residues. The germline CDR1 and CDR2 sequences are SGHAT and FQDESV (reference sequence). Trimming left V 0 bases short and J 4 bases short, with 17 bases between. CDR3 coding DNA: TGTGCCAGCAGCTTAGCGTATCTCCCCCATGGAGCAGATACGCAGTATTTT. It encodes CASSLAYLPHGADTQYF.

The CDR3: CASSSREIWSTNEKLFF. The CDR3 nucleotides read TGTGCCAGCAGTTCCCGAGAGATTTGGTCAACTAATGAAAAACTGTTTTTT. The rearrangement joins TRBV28 to TRBJ1-4; D remains unclear. V was cut by 4 bases and J by 0 bases, with 15 bases left in between. This CDR3 is 17 amino acids long. Germline CDR1 and CDR2: MDHEN and SYDVKM.

For the CDR3, the DNA is TGTGCCAGCAGCTTATCGGGAGCTGGGGAGACCCAGTACTTC. Protein: CASSLSGAGETQYF. The genes are TRBV7-9 and TRBJ2-5; D is perhaps TRBD2 (6 bases). CDR3 length: 14 residues. Germline V CDR1 and CDR2: SEHNR, FQNEAQ (reference sequence). Deletions cut 2 bases from V and 5 bases from J, with 12 bases between.

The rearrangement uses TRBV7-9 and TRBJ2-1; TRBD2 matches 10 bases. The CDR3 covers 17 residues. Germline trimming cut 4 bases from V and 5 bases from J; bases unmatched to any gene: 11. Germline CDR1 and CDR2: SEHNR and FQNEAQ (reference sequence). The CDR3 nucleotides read TGTGCCAGCAGCTCCAACGGACTAGCGGAGTCCCACAATGAGCAGTTCTTC. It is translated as CASSSNGLAESHNEQFF.

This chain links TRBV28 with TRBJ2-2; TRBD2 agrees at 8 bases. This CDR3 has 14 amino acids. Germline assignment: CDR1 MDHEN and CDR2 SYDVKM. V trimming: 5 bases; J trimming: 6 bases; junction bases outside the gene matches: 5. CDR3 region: CASSRPGGAGELFF. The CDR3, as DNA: TGTGCCAGCAGTCGCCCCGGGGGGGCCGGGGAGCTGTTTTTT. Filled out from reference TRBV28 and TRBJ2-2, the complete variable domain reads DVKVTQSSRYLVKRTGEKVFLECVQDMDHENMFWYRQDPGLGLRLIYFSYDVKMKEKGDIPEGYSVSREKKERFSLILESASTNQTSMYLCASSRPGGAGELFFGEGSRLTVL.

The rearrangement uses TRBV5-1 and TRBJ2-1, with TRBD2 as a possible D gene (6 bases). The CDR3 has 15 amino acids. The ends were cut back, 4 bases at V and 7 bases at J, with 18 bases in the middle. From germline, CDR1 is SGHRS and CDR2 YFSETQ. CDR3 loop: CASSQSLGRQNEQFF. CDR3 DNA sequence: TGCGCCAGCAGCCAGTCTCTAGGGAGGCAAAATGAGCAGTTCTTC.

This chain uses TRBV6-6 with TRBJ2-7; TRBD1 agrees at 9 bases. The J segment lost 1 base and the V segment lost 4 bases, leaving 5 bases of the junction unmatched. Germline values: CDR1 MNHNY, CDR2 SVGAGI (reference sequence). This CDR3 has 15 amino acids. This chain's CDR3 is CASSFSGTGSYEQYF. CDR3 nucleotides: TGTGCCAGCAGTTTCTCCGGGACAGGGTCCTACGAGCAGTACTTC.

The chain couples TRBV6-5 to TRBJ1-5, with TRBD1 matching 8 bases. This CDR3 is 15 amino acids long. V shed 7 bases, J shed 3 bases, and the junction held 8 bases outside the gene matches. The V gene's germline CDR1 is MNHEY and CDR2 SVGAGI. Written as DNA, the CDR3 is TGTGCCAGCATGCGACAGGGGCTATCCAATCAGCCCCAGCATTTT. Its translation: CASMRQGLSNQPQHF.

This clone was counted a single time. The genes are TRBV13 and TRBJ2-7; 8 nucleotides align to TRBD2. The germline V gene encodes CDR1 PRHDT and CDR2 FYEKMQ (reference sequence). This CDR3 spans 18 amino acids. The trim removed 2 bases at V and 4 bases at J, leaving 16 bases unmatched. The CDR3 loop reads CASSLLPIKTSERYEQYF. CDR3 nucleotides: TGTGCCAGCAGCTTACTCCCTATTAAGACTAGCGAGAGATACGAGCAGTACTTC.

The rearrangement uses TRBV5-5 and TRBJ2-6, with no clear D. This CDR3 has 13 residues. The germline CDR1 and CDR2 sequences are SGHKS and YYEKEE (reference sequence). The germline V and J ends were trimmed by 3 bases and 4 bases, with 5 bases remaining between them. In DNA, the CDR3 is TGTGCCAGCAGCTCCCCAGGGGCCAACGTCCTGACTTTC. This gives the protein CASSSPGANVLTF.

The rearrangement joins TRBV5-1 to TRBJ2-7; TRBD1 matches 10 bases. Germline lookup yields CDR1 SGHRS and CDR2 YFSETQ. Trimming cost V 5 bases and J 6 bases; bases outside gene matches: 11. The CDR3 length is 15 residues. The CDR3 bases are TGCGCCAGCAGAGATGTCGGGACAGGGGATGGCGAGCAGTACTTC. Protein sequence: CASRDVGTGDGEQYF.

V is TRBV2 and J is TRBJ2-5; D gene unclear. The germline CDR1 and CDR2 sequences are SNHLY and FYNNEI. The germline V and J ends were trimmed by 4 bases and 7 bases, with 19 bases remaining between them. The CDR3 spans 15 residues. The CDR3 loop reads CASSGASIPIRTQYF. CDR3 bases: TGTGCCAGCAGTGGAGCATCTATCCCGATTCGGACCCAGTACTTC. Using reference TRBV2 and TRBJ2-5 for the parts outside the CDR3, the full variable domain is EPEVTQTPSHQVTQMGQEVILRCVPISNHLYFYWYRQILGQKVEFLVSFYNNEISEKSEIFDDQFSVERPDGSNFTLKIRSTKLEDSAMYFCASSGASIPIRTQYFGPGTRLLVL.

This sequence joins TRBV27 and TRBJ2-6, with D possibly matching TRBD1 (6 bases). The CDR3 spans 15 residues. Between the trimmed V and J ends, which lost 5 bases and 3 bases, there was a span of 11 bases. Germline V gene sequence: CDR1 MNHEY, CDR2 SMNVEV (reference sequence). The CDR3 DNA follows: TGTGCCAGCAGTATTAGGGGGTTTGGGGCCAACGTCCTGACTTTC. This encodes CASSIRGFGANVLTF.

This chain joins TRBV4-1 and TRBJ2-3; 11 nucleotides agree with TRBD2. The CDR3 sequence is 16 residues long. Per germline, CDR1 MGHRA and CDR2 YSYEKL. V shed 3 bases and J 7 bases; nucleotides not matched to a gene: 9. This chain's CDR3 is CASSQATGTSGNTQYF. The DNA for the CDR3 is TGCGCCAGCAGCCAGGCTACCGGGACTAGCGGAAATACGCAGTATTTT.

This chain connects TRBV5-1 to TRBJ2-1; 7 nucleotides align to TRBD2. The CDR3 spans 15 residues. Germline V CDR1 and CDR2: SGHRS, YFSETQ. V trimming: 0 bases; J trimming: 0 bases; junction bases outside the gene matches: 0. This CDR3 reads CASSLGGSSYNEQFF. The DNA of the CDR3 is TGCGCCAGCAGCTTGGGCGGGAGCTCCTACAATGAGCAGTTCTTC.

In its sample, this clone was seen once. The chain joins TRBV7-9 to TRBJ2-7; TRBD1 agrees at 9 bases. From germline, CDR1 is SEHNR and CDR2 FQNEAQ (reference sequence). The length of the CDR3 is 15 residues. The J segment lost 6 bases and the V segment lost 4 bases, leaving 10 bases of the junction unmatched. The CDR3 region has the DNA TGTGCCAGCAGCTCCACCGGGACAGGGTCTGCCGAGCAGTACTTC. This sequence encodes CASSSTGTGSAEQYF. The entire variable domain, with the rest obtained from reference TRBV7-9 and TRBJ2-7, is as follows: DTGVSQNPRHKITKRGQNVTFRCDPISEHNRLYWYRQTLGQGPEFLTYFQNEAQLEKSRLLSDRFSAERPKGSFSTLEIQRTEQGDSAMYLCASSSTGTGSAEQYFGPGTRLTVT.

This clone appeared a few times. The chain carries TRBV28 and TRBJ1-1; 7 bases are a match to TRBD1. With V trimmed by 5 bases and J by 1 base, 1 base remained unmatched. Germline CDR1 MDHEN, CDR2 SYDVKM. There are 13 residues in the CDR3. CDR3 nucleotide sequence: TGTGCCAGCAGTCGACAGGGGAACACTGAAGCTTTCTTT. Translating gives CASSRQGNTEAFF.

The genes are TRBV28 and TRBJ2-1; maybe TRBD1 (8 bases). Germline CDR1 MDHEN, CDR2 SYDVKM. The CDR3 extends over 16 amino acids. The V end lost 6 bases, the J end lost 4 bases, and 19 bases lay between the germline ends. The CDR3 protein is CASRGGQGAIYNEQFF. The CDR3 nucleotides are TGTGCCAGCAGGGGGGGGCAGGGGGCGATTTACAATGAGCAGTTCTTC.

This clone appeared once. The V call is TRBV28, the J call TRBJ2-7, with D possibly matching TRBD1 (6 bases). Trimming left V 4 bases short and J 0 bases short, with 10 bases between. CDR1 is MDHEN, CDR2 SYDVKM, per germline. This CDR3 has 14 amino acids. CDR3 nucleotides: TGTGCCAGCAGTTCCAGGGGATTCTCCTACGAGCAGTACTTC. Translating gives CASSSRGFSYEQYF.

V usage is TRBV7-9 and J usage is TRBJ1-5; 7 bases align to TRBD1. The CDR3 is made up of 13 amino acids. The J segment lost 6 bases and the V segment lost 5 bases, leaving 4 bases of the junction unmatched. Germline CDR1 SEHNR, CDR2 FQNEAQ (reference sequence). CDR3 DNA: TGTGCCAGCAGCCAAACAGGGGCTCAGCCCCAGCATTTT. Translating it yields CASSQTGAQPQHF.

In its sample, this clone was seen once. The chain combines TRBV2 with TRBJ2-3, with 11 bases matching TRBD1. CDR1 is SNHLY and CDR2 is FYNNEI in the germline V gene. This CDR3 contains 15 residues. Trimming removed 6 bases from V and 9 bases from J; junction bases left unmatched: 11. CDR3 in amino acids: CASSPGTGGQGTQYF. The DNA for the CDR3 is TGTGCCAGCAGCCCCGGGACAGGGGGGCAGGGGACGCAGTATTTT.

The CDR3 coding sequence is TGTGCCATCAGTGAATCGGGACAGGGGGCATACACTGAAGCTTTCTTT. It is translated as CAISESGQGAYTEAFF. The chain joins TRBV10-3 to TRBJ1-1; TRBD1 matches 12 bases. CDR1 is ENHRY and CDR2 is SYGVKD in the germline V gene. Trimming removed 3 bases from V and 3 bases from J; junction bases left unmatched: 5. The CDR3 covers 16 residues.

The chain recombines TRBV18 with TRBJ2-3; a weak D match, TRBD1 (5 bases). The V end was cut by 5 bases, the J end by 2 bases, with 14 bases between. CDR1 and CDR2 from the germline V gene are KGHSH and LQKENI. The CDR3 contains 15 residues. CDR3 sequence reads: CASSGLLTATDTQYF. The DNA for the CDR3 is TGTGCCAGCTCAGGCCTATTGACAGCCACAGATACGCAGTATTTT.

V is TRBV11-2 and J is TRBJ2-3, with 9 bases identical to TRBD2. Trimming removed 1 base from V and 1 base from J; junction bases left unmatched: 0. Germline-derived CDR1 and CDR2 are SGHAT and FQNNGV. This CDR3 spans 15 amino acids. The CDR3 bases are TGTGCCAGCAGCTTAGGGACTAGCGGCACAGATACGCAGTATTTT. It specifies CASSLGTSGTDTQYF.